This TCR beta chain originates from a study of cytomegalovirus exposure and HLA in healthy donors. Whole-study findings and limits: The authors listed 150 to 200 TCR beta chains as cytomegalovirus-associated.

The germline V gene encodes CDR1 KGHSH and CDR2 LQKENI. The length of the CDR3 is 16 residues. Trimming took 10 bases from V and 1 from J, leaving 23 bases between them. This clone was observed a few times. Its antigen is undetermined. Clones were read by immunoSEQ multiplex PCR, and TCRdb kept only the in-frame ones, dropping some. The sample has approximately 150,000 clones, about 82% seen once. This TCR derives from a man aged 25-45 years in good health and CMV-seropositive. The sequenced sample consisted of PBMCs. The chain recombines TRBV18 with TRBJ2-7; tentatively, D is TRBD2 (6 bases). The CDR3 DNA reads TGTGCCACCTCCGGGGGTGACGGAGCCTATTCCTACGAGCAGTACTTC. Amino acids: CATSGGDGAYSYEQYF.